This TCR beta chain was observed in a study of T cell responses to AZD1222 COVID-19 vaccine. Study outcomes and limitations: Seropositive status at baseline applied to only six AZD1222 recipients. White British ancestry dominated among donors, who included more females, and clonal diversity was possibly underestimated. Elevations in Spike-specific TCR breadth and depth followed administration of two AZD1222 doses.

There are 13 residues in the CDR3. The germline V and J ends were trimmed by 2 bases and 7 bases, with 9 bases remaining between them. Germline V gene data show CDR1 as SNHLY and CDR2 as FYNNEI. The repertoire was sequenced with immunoSEQ multiplex PCR; TCRdb's copy has only in-frame clones and lacks some. The sample lists 150,000 to 200,000 clones, about nine tenths occurring once. A remark on this clone: As yet, its antigen is unknown.

The sequenced sample was peripheral blood, obtained 28 days after the second dose of the MenACWY control vaccine. V and J are TRBV2 and TRBJ1-5; unclear D gene. The source is an adult who received the MenACWY meningococcal vaccine as a control. In DNA form, the CDR3 reads TGTGCCAGCAGTGAATCAGGATACCAGCCCCAGCATTTT. Its protein is CASSESGYQPQHF.